This T cell receptor beta chain originates from a study of cytomegalovirus exposure and HLA in healthy donors. General study results and limits: Researchers catalogued about 150 TCR beta chains as cytomegalovirus-associated.

Comment on this clone: Its antigen is not known.

The CDR3 runs 17 residues. J gave up 3 bases and V 4 bases, and 8 bases lay outside the gene matches. CDR1 is ENHRY, CDR2 SYGVKD, per germline. Measured with immunoSEQ multiplex PCR; TCRdb has only the in-frame clones, and not every one. The repertoire holds around 54,000 clones, with more than 70% as singletons. The chain joins TRBV10-3 to TRBJ2-7, with TRBD2 matching over 14 bases. The sample was PBMCs. This receptor was identified in a woman in her late teens or twenties in good health and CMV-seropositive. CDR3 sequence reads: CAISGGGTSGGNYEQYF. The CDR3 DNA reads as TGTGCCATCAGTGGAGGGGGGACTAGCGGGGGCAACTACGAGCAGTACTTC.